These 15 T cell receptor beta chains were all obtained from the same sample, sequenced in a study of multiple sclerosis patients with progressive multifocal leukoencephalopathy. The protocol was immunoSEQ multiplex PCR, while the TCRdb copy is restricted to in-frame clones and leaves out a portion. In the table there are more than 30,000 clones, over 80% of which are singletons. Time point of the sample: time of PML onset. The material was PBMCs, obtained from a patient treated with natalizumab. The receptor source for this set is a woman aged 40 to 49 with progressive multifocal leukoencephalopathy.

The J gene is TRBJ1-1, the V gene TRBV2; D ambiguous. Germline V lookup: CDR1 SNHLY, CDR2 FYNNEI. V was cut by 10 bases and J by 4 bases, with 13 bases left in between. The CDR3 totals 12 residues. CDR3 sequence: CATWIKSTEAFF. The CDR3 coding sequence is TGTGCCACATGGATTAAGAGCACTGAAGCTTTCTTT. The full variable domain, rest sourced from reference TRBV2 and TRBJ1-1, is EPEVTQTPSHQVTQMGQEVILRCVPISNHLYFYWYRQILGQKVEFLVSFYNNEISEKSEIFDDQFSVERPDGSNFTLKIRSTKLEDSAMYFCATWIKSTEAFFGQGTRLTVV.

The rearrangement links TRBV4-3 to TRBJ2-4; 12 bases line up with TRBD2. The germline V gene has CDR1 LGHNA and CDR2 YSLEER. Unmatched junction bases numbered 9, after V lost 0 bases and J lost 0 bases. The CDR3 has 20 amino acids. The CDR3 protein is CASSQDLTSGGSIAKNIQYF. CDR3 in DNA: TGCGCCAGCAGCCAAGACCTGACTAGCGGGGGTTCAATAGCCAAAAACATTCAGTACTTC.

This rearrangement joins TRBV2 to TRBJ2-7, with 8 nucleotides matching TRBD1. Germline V gene data show CDR1 as SNHLY and CDR2 as FYNNEI. V was pared by 4 bases and J by 3 bases, with 2 bases of the junction left unmatched. This CDR3 is built from 13 residues. The DNA of the CDR3 is TGTGCCAGCAGTGGACAGGGGCGCTACGAGCAGTACTTC. Residues: CASSGQGRYEQYF. The complete variable domain, with remaining parts taken from reference TRBV2 and TRBJ2-7, reads EPEVTQTPSHQVTQMGQEVILRCVPISNHLYFYWYRQILGQKVEFLVSFYNNEISEKSEIFDDQFSVERPDGSNFTLKIRSTKLEDSAMYFCASSGQGRYEQYFGPGTRLTVT.

This clone appeared once. The chain employs TRBV5-1 and TRBJ2-7; TRBD2 matches 11 bases. Germline V lookup: CDR1 SGHRS, CDR2 YFSETQ. After removal of 5 bases from V and 3 bases from J, the junction contained 4 bases not matched to a gene. The CDR3 spans 14 residues. CDR3 DNA: TGCGCCAGCAGTGATACTAGCGGGAGCTACGAGCAGTACTTC. This sequence encodes CASSDTSGSYEQYF.

The chain uses TRBV4-1 and TRBJ1-5; D gene ambiguous. Between the trimmed V and J ends, which lost 1 base and 4 bases, there was a span of 5 bases. CDR3 length: 13 residues. Germline loops: CDR1 MGHRA, CDR2 YSYEKL. In DNA, the CDR3 is TGCGCCAGCAGCCAAGGGTTTAATCAGCCCCAGCATTTT. It yields the protein CASSQGFNQPQHF.

The V gene is TRBV7-2, the J gene TRBJ2-7; D gene uncertain. The CDR3 consists of 14 residues. V lost 2 bases, J lost 1 base, and 9 bases lay in between. Germline V lookup: CDR1 SGHTA, CDR2 FQGNSA. CDR3 loop: CASSLLLVSYEQYF. DNA of the CDR3: TGTGCCAGCAGCTTACTACTCGTATCCTACGAGCAGTACTTC.

V and J are TRBV23-1 and TRBJ2-3, with TRBD2 matching 7 bases. TRBV23-1 carries the ORF label, with uncertain function. The CDR3 consists of 15 residues. The trim removed 3 bases at V and 4 bases at J, leaving 7 bases unmatched. This CDR3 reads CASSHREGAADTQYF. The DNA of the CDR3 is TGCGCCAGCAGTCACAGGGAGGGCGCGGCAGATACGCAGTATTTT.

The chain has TRBV9 and TRBJ2-3; 7 bases align to TRBD1. From germline, CDR1 is SGDLS and CDR2 YYNGEE. This CDR3 spans 15 amino acids. The ends lost 2 bases at V and 2 bases at J; junction bases unmatched: 5. This chain's CDR3 is CASSVTGQNTDTQYF. The CDR3 DNA follows: TGTGCCAGCAGCGTGACGGGACAGAACACAGATACGCAGTATTTT.

The chain uses TRBV7-2 and TRBJ2-1; weak D call: TRBD1 (6 bases). Germline V CDR1 and CDR2: SGHTA, FQGNSA. This CDR3 spans 15 amino acids. V gave up 5 bases and J gave up 0 bases, with 11 bases separating them. CDR3 bases: TGTGCCAGCAGCCGCGACAGGAGCTCCTACAATGAGCAGTTCTTC. It encodes CASSRDRSSYNEQFF.

This rearrangement joins TRBV15 to TRBJ1-2; tentatively, D is TRBD1 (6 bases). The V and J ends lost 0 bases and 8 bases respectively, with 16 bases between them. CDR3 size: 15 residues. Germline CDR1 reads LNHNV; CDR2 reads YYDKDF (reference sequence). The CDR3 here is CATSRDPPGARGYTF. The CDR3 DNA reads TGTGCCACCAGCAGAGATCCCCCGGGGGCGAGAGGCTACACCTTC.

A single count supports this clone. J is TRBJ2-1 and V is TRBV10-3, with D unresolved. This CDR3 contains 13 residues. V was cut by 5 bases and J by 9 bases, with 14 bases left in between. CDR1 ENHRY and CDR2 SYGVKD come from the germline V gene. The CDR3: CAISRIPHSEQFF. The CDR3 nucleotides read TGTGCCATCAGTAGAATACCCCATTCTGAGCAGTTCTTC.

The rearrangement joins TRBV29-1 to TRBJ1-4; TRBD1 agrees at 9 bases. The V segment lost 7 bases and the J segment 5 bases; nucleotides outside the gene matches: 2. Germline V lookup: CDR1 SQVTM, CDR2 ANQGSEA. The CDR3 runs 12 residues. The CDR3 sequence: CSAGTGNEKLFF. In DNA form, the CDR3 reads TGCAGCGCCGGGACAGGGAATGAAAAACTGTTTTTT.

As DNA, the CDR3 is TGTGCCACCAGCAGCGGACAGGTCCGAGGGGAGACCCAGTACTTC. It encodes CATSSGQVRGETQYF. The chain employs TRBV15 and TRBJ2-5; 7 bases are a match to TRBD1. Germline trimming cut 3 bases from V and 5 bases from J; bases unmatched to any gene: 9. CDR1 is LNHNV, CDR2 YYDKDF, per germline (reference sequence). The CDR3 runs to 15 residues. Together with reference TRBV15 and TRBJ2-5, the CDR3 gives the full variable domain: DAMVIQNPRYQVTQFGKPVTLSCSQTLNHNVMYWYQQKSSQAPKLLFHYYDKDFNNEADTPDNFQSRRPNTSFCFLDIRSPGLGDTAMYLCATSSGQVRGETQYFGPGTRLLVL.

The rearrangement joins TRBV4-3 to TRBJ1-1; D may be TRBD1 (5 bases). The V end lost 0 bases, the J end lost 1 base, and 6 bases lay between the germline ends. The CDR3 spans 14 residues. In germline, CDR1 is LGHNA, CDR2 YSLEER. The CDR3 loop reads CASSQDTGNTEAFF. The CDR3 bases are TGCGCCAGCAGCCAAGATACAGGGAACACTGAAGCTTTCTTT.

The rearrangement links TRBV2 to TRBJ1-1; 7 bases agree with TRBD1. Germline V gene sequence: CDR1 SNHLY, CDR2 FYNNEI. This CDR3 has 15 residues. J gave up 0 bases and V 5 bases, and 6 bases lay outside the gene matches. The CDR3 region is CASSKTGNMNTEAFF. The CDR3 bases are TGTGCCAGCAGTAAGACAGGGAACATGAACACTGAAGCTTTCTTT.